This T cell receptor (beta chain) was recovered during a study of glioma-infiltrating T cells. TCR alpha and beta CDR3 regions were amplified from RNA using iRepertoire nested multiplex PCR. Input was about 95-400 ng of tissue mRNA or PBMC total RNA. TCRdb reanalysed the multiplex PCR reads using MiXCR and keeps one entry per CDR3 protein. This sample has under 20,000 distinct CDR3 sequences, with more than 45% found just once. Notes on the study in general: CDR3 overlap between tissue and blood was very small. Non-neoplastic patients had below-expected tissue-blood divergence, while all gliomas exceeded expectation.

As regards this clonotype: Its specificity is unknown.

This receptor was obtained from a human donor with low-grade glioma or glioblastoma, undergoing nonglioma brain surgery, or in good health (not recorded which). Sequencing input: glioma tissue, nonneoplastic brain tissue, or PBMCs (not recorded which).

CDR3 region: CASSLVASGSKYEQFF. The CDR3 DNA is TGTGCCAGCAGCTTAGTCGCTAGCGGGAGTAAATATGAGCAGTTCTTC. V is TRBV7-2 and J is TRBJ2-1; 10 nucleotides align to TRBD2. J was trimmed by 8 bases and V by 1 base; bases with no gene match: 8. The CDR3 loop spans 16 amino acids. In germline, CDR1 is SGHTA, CDR2 FQGNSA.